This T cell receptor beta chain emerged from a study of T-cell reconstitution after alpha-beta-depleted transplantation in children. Library preparation (for TCRbeta) was performed with unique molecular identifiers. TCRdb reprocessed the PCR reads with MiXCR, giving one entry per CDR3 protein. Among about 610,000 distinct CDR3 sequences listed, about 11% were seen once. This CDR3 is built from 18 residues. CDR1 and CDR2 from the germline V gene are MDHEN and SYDVKM. V lost 4 bases, J lost 4 bases, and 25 bases lay in between. This clonotype was counted only a few times. This clonotype originated in a human donor who donated a stem cell graft to a child with acute myeloid leukemia. The chain recombines TRBV28 with TRBJ1-1, with D possibly being TRBD1 (5 bases). The specimen was PBMCs from the stem cell graft donor, collected from the stem cell graft. CDR3 sequence (DNA): TGTGCCAGCAGTTCGTCGGGACGGCTAGGCCGAGGGGTCACTGAAGCTTTCTTT. Protein sequence: CASSSSGRLGRGVTEAFF.